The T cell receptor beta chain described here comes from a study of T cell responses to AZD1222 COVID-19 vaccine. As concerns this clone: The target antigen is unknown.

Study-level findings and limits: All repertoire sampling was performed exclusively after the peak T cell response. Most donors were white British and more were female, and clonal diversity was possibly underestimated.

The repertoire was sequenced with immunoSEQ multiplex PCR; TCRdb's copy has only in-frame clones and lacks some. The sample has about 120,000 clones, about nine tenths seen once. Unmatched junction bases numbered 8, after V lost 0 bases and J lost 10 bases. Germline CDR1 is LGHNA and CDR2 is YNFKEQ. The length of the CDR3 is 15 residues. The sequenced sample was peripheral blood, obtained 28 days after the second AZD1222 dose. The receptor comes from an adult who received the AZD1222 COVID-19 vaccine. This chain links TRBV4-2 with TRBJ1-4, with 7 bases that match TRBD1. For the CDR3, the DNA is TGTGCCAGCAGCCAAGACGACAGGGTAGGAGGAAAACTGTTTTTT. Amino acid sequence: CASSQDDRVGGKLFF.